The 20 T cell receptor beta chains presented below share a single source sample, sequenced in a study of CD8 T cells in Susac syndrome. RNA totalling 0.5 to 1 ug underwent reverse transcription with random hexamers. TCRdb reprocessed the immunoSEQ multiplex PCR reads with MiXCR, giving one entry per CDR3 protein. This sample has hundreds of thousands of distinct CDR3 sequences, with roughly 93% found just once. What was sequenced was CD4+ T cells from PBMCs. These receptors all stem from a human donor with Susac syndrome.

The chain has TRBV24-1 and TRBJ1-1; 8 nucleotides agree with TRBD1. The CDR3 totals 16 residues. The germline CDR1 and CDR2 sequences are KGHDR and SFDVKD. The junction had 8 bases not matched to a gene; V was cut back by 3 bases and J by 3 bases. The CDR3: CATSDATGDEDTEAFF. The CDR3 coding sequence is TGTGCCACCAGTGATGCGACAGGGGACGAGGACACTGAAGCTTTCTTT.

The rearrangement links TRBV2 to TRBJ1-6; TRBD1 is a possible D gene (5 bases). V was trimmed by 2 bases and J by 14 bases, leaving 7 bases between them. The CDR3 length is 11 residues. The V gene's germline CDR1 is SNHLY and CDR2 FYNNEI. The CDR3 DNA follows: TGTGCCAGCAGTGAAACAGGATCCCTCCACTTT. Amino acids: CASSETGSLHF.

The chain couples TRBV7-2 to TRBJ2-5, with 7 bases that match TRBD1. Trimming at V came to 5 bases and at J to 4 bases, leaving 13 bases not matched to a gene. Germline CDR1 is SGHTA and CDR2 is FQGNSA. The CDR3 is 16 amino acids. DNA for the CDR3: TGTGCCAGCAGCCGAGGGGCGACAGGGCTCGGAGAGACCCAGTACTTC. It specifies CASSRGATGLGETQYF.

The CDR3 is CASSSPDRGYNQPQHF. DNA for the CDR3: TGTGCCAGCAGCTCACCCGACAGGGGTTACAATCAGCCCCAGCATTTT. V usage is TRBV7-2 and J usage is TRBJ1-5, with 8 positions matching TRBD1. The V segment lost 4 bases and the J segment 3 bases; nucleotides outside the gene matches: 8. The CDR3 is 16 residues long. CDR1 and CDR2 from the germline V gene are SGHTA and FQGNSA.

This sequence joins TRBV7-2 and TRBJ1-5, with no clear D. V was clipped by 3 bases and J by 0 bases, with 12 bases between them. CDR3 length equals 16 residues. The V gene's germline CDR1 is SGHTA and CDR2 FQGNSA. The CDR3 spells CASSLQVGISNQPQHF. The CDR3 DNA reads TGTGCCAGCAGCTTGCAGGTGGGCATTAGCAATCAGCCCCAGCATTTT.

CDR3 DNA sequence: TGTGCCTGGAGTCCCCTTGTGGCGGGACAAGAGACCCAGTACTTC. Translation gives CAWSPLVAGQETQYF. This rearrangement joins TRBV30 to TRBJ2-5, with D possibly matching TRBD2 (6 bases). The germline V and J ends were trimmed by 2 bases and 2 bases, with 15 bases remaining between them. The CDR3 runs 15 residues. Germline CDR1 GTSNPN, CDR2 SVGIG (reference sequence).

This chain links TRBV25-1 with TRBJ1-1; no clear D. Germline CDR1 is MGHDK and CDR2 is SYGVNS. V was trimmed by 8 bases and J by 0 bases, leaving 13 bases between them. The length of the CDR3 is 14 residues. DNA for the CDR3: TGTGCCAGCCGCCGAGGGAGCATGAACACTGAAGCTTTCTTT. As protein: CASRRGSMNTEAFF.

The chain links TRBV29-1 to TRBJ2-2; no firm D call. This CDR3 region has 13 residues. Trimming stripped 4 bases from V and 0 bases from J, with 6 bases between. Germline V CDR1 and CDR2: SQVTM, ANQGSEA. The CDR3 reads CSVGVTNTGELFF. The DNA for the CDR3 is TGCAGCGTTGGGGTGACGAACACCGGGGAGCTGTTTTTT.

The J gene is TRBJ1-5, the V gene TRBV15; D possibly corresponds to TRBD1 (5 bases). V was trimmed by 0 bases and J by 0 bases, leaving 9 bases between them. The CDR3 spans 16 residues. CDR1 is LNHNV and CDR2 is YYDKDF in the germline V gene (reference sequence). The CDR3 reads CATSRDLRASNQPQHF. The CDR3 bases are TGTGCCACCAGCAGAGATCTCAGGGCTAGCAATCAGCCCCAGCATTTT.

This chain joins TRBV30 and TRBJ1-3; D perhaps matches TRBD1 (6 bases). This CDR3 region has 14 residues. The V gene's germline CDR1 is GTSNPN and CDR2 SVGIG (reference sequence). Trimming removed 4 bases at V and 0 bases at J, with 10 bases between. CDR3 sequence reads: CAWTTGISGNTIYF. The CDR3 bases are TGTGCCTGGACTACAGGGATCTCTGGAAACACCATATATTTT.

This clonotype has more than one count but fewer than ten. The genes are TRBV12-3 or TRBV12-4 and TRBJ1-6, with unresolved D. This CDR3 spans 12 amino acids. The ends were cut back, 4 bases at V and 10 bases at J, with 8 bases in the middle. CDR3 sequence reads: CASSSPNSPLHF. CDR3 DNA sequence: TGTGCCAGCAGTTCACCGAACTCACCCCTCCACTTT.

The genes are TRBV4-2 and TRBJ1-1, with D unclear. Looked up from germline, CDR1 is LGHNA and CDR2 is YNFKEQ. The CDR3 runs 14 residues. Trimming pared 0 bases from V and 6 bases from J, leaving 11 bases between. CDR3 region: CASSQEEQIAEAFF. CDR3 nucleotides: TGTGCCAGCAGCCAAGAGGAACAGATCGCTGAAGCTTTCTTT.

The CDR3 DNA reads TGTGCCTGGAGCCGAGGGGGCTCTGGGGCCAACGTCCTGACTTTC. It codes for CAWSRGGSGANVLTF. The chain carries TRBV30 and TRBJ2-6; D may be TRBD1 (6 bases). Trimming shortened V by 3 bases and J by 0 bases, and 9 bases separated the two germline ends. Germline lookup yields CDR1 GTSNPN and CDR2 SVGIG (reference sequence). The CDR3 sequence is 15 residues long.

The gene calls are TRBV27 and TRBJ1-1; D gene ambiguous. CDR1 and CDR2 from the germline V gene are MNHEY and SMNVEV (reference sequence). The CDR3 length is 14 residues. V was cut by 6 bases and J by 2 bases, with 13 bases left in between. For the CDR3, the DNA is TGTGCCAGCAGATTCCGCGTCGGTAACACTGAAGCTTTCTTT. Translated, it gives CASRFRVGNTEAFF.

Only a few counts were recorded for this clonotype. V is TRBV12-3 or TRBV12-4 and J is TRBJ1-2; D unresolved. CDR3 length: 13 residues. Trimming cost V 1 base and J 5 bases, with 8 bases left between them. The CDR3 loop is CASSLGQIYGYTF. Here the CDR3 DNA reads TGTGCCAGCAGTTTAGGGCAGATTTATGGCTACACCTTC.

CDR3 coding DNA: TGTGCCAGCAGCTCCGACAGGCTGAGGAATAATTCACCCCTCCACTTT. Translation gives CASSSDRLRNNSPLHF. This rearrangement joins TRBV5-6 to TRBJ1-6, with D possibly TRBD1 on 6 matching bases. Germline lookup yields CDR1 SGHDT and CDR2 YYEEEE. Trimming left V 3 bases short and J 5 bases short, with 15 bases between. CDR3 length: 16 residues.

The V gene is TRBV28, the J gene TRBJ1-2; weak D call: TRBD1 (6 bases). The germline CDR1 and CDR2 sequences are MDHEN and SYDVKM. CDR3 size: 14 residues. V shed 6 bases and J shed 2 bases, with 13 bases lying between them. CDR3: CASSLGGANYGYTF. Written as DNA, the CDR3 is TGTGCCAGCAGCCTCGGGGGCGCGAACTATGGCTACACCTTC.

This rearrangement joins TRBV27 to TRBJ2-5; 12 bases are shared with TRBD2. The V segment lost 4 bases and the J segment 2 bases; nucleotides outside the gene matches: 8. This CDR3 has 17 residues. The germline V gene encodes CDR1 MNHEY and CDR2 SMNVEV (reference sequence). CDR3: CASSSLSSGGGQETQYF. CDR3 in DNA: TGTGCCAGCAGTTCCCTGTCTAGCGGGGGGGGACAAGAGACCCAGTACTTC.

J is TRBJ2-7 and V is TRBV3-1; D may correspond to TRBD1 or TRBD2 (5 bases each). V lost 0 bases and J lost 6, with 15 bases in between. CDR3 length equals 15 residues. Germline CDR1 and CDR2: LGHDT and YNNKEL (reference sequence). This chain's CDR3 is CASSQDRSRESEQYF. The CDR3 nucleotides are TGTGCCAGCAGCCAAGATCGGAGCAGGGAGAGCGAGCAGTACTTC.

CDR3 loop: CAGSGSLKETQYF. DNA for the CDR3: TGTGCCGGCTCCGGGAGCTTAAAAGAGACCCAGTACTTC. The rearrangement uses TRBV5-4 and TRBJ2-5; tentatively, D is TRBD2 (6 bases). V shed 10 bases and J shed 3 bases, with 16 bases lying between them. CDR3 size: 13 residues. Germline lookup yields CDR1 SGHNT and CDR2 YYREEE (reference sequence).